This T cell receptor beta chain was captured in a study of human thymus T cells. Points from the study as a whole: Highly overlapping thymic repertoires in unrelated individuals were reported by related research. What appeared biased in thymic and blood repertoires was the usage of V and J genes.

Concerning this clone: The antigen is not known.

Only in-frame clones appear in the TCRdb table, and some are missing; sequencing was by immunoSEQ multiplex PCR. Of about 78,000 clones in the sample, around 96% were seen once. Thymic resections from corrective heart surgery supplied the tissue. The CDR3 totals 14 residues. V gave up 1 base and J gave up 2 bases, with 9 bases separating them. Germline CDR1 and CDR2: SGHAT and FQNNGV. This chain uses TRBV11-2 with TRBJ2-7; D is unresolved. The sample comprised thymus tissue. The origin of this receptor is a boy in the first two years of life with a congenital heart defect but otherwise immunologically healthy. For the CDR3, the DNA is TGTGCCAGCAGCTTAGGAACAGACCCCTACGAGCAGTACTTC. Translation: CASSLGTDPYEQYF.